A selection of T cell receptor beta chains follows, all from one sample in a study of cytomegalovirus exposure and HLA in healthy donors. The protocol was immunoSEQ multiplex PCR, while the TCRdb copy is restricted to in-frame clones and leaves out a portion. In the table there are under 250,000 clones, about 80% of which are singletons. Input material: PBMCs. All receptors derive from an older woman in good health and CMV-seropositive. CDR3s leave out the opening cysteine and the closing phenylalanine or tryptophan.

TRBV5-1	13	ASSLYPEGANGYT
TRBV5-1	13	ASSRGQGSGYGYT
TRBV6-5	14	ASSYSSGRADYEQY
TRBV19	11	ASSIGGGAGTF
TRBV4-1	16	ASSGPGTGGINTGELF
TRBV5-1	13	ASSLAGDRGQPQH
TRBV10-3	12	AISHRDRGRELF
TRBV9	12	ASSVGITDYEQY
TRBV18	12	ASSGTLSGNTIY
TRBV27	13	ASSLSRTSTDTQY
TRBV5-1	15	ASSLGLAGGAKNIQY
TRBV2	14	ASSLEVAGVIGELF
TRBV27	15	ASSLSTPGAGVNEQF
TRBV2	11	ASRSQGKTEAF
TRBV4-2	15	ASSQDRGTANTGELF
TRBV7-9	13	ASSKLAGGSYEQY
TRBV10-3	11	AIKANPNEKLF
TRBV4-1	16	ASSQEGLAGDNSYEQY
TRBV9	13	ASSEGTGGGQPQH
TRBV4-1	14	ASSQEAVSLGGGYT
TRBV5-1	13	ASSLASGVEETQY
TRBV7-9	12	ASTTLRVNTEAF
TRBV5-1	12	ASSSAGGYNEQF
TRBV5-1	12	ASSQLAGGETQY
TRBV5-1	11	ASSLIPNQPQH
TRBV28	14	ASSPYGEGRTDTQY
TRBV28	11	ASSFLAGETQY
TRBV20-1	9	SARERYEQY
TRBV11-3	12	ASSLDGGKDTQY
TRBV28	14	ASSLGGSRSYNEQF
TRBV19	14	ASSRDTAGSTDTQY
TRBV4-1	14	ASSQDPAGRGEKLF
TRBV10-3	11	AIRGLAGYEQY
TRBV28	12	ASSFGQGPYGYT
TRBV6-5	12	ASSFQTSPEEQY
TRBV9	13	ASSPLAGFTDTQY
TRBV29-1	13	SVDGWGLKNYGYT
TRBV5-4	13	AFGSGRAEVDTQY
TRBV5-1	12	ASSGQGVGTEAF
TRBV4-2	15	ASSPLTSGSIGQTQY
TRBV6-1	14	ASSEALTKSNQPQH
TRBV4-1	12	ASSQPGQGREQF
TRBV6-5	14	ASSYSGRRGQETQY
TRBV7-3	11	ASSSHRGDGYT
TRBV7-9	12	SSSPRQGYYGYT
TRBV5-1	13	ASSSAGSYQETQY